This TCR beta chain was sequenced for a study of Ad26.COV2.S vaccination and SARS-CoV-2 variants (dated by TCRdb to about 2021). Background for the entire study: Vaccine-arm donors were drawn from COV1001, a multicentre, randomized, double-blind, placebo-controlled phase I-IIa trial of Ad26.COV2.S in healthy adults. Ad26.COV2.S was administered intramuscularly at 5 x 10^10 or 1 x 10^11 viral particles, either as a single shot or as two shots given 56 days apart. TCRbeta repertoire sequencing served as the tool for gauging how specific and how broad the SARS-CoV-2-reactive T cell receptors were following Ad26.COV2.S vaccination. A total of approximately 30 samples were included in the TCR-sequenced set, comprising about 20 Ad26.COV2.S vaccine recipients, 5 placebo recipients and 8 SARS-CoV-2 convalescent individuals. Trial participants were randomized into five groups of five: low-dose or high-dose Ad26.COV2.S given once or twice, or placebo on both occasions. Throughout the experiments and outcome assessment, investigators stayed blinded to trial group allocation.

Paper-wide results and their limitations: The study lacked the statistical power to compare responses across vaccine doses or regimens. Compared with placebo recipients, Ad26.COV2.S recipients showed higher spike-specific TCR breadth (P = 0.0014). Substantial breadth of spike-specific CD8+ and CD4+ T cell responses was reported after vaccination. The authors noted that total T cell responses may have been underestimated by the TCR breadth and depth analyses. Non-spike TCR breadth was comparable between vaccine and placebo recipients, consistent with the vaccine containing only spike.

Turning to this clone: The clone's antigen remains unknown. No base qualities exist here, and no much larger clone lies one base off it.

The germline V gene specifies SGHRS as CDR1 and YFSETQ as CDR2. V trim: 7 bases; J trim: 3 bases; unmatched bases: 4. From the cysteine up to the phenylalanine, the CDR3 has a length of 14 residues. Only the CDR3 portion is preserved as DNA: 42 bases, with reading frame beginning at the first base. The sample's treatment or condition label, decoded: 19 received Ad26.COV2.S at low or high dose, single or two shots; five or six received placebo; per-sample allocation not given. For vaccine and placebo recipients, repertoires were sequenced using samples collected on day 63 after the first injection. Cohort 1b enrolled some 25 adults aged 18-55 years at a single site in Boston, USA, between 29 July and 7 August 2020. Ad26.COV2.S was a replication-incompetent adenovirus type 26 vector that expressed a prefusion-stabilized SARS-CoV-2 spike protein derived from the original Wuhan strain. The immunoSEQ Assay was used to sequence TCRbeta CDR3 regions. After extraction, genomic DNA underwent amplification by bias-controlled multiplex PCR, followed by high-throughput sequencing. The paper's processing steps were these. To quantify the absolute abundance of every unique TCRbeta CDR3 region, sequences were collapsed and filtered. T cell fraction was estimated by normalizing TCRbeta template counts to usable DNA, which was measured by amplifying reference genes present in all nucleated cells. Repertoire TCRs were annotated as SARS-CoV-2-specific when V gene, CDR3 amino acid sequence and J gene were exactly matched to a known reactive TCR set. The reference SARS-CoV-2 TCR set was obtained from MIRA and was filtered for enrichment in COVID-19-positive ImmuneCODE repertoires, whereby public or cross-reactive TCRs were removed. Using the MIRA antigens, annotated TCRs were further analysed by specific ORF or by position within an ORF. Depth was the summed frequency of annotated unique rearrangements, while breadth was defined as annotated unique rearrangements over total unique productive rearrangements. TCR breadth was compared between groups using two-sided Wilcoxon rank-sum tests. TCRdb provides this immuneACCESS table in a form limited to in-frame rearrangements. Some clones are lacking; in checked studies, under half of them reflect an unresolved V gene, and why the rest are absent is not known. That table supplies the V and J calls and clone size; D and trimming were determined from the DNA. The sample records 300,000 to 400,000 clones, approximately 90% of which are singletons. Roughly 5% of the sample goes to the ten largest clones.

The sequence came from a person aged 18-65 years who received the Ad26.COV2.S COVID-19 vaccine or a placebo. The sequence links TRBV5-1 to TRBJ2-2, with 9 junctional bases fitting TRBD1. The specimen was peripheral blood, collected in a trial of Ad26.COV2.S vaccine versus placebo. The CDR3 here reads CASGTGTYTGELFF. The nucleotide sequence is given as TGCGCCAGCGGGACAGGGACTTACACCGGGGAGCTGTTTTTT.